The 27 T cell receptor beta chains listed next were all sequenced from one sample in a study of molecular identifiers for immune sequencing clone quantification. From the PCR reads, TCRdb called clonotypes with MiXCR, one entry per CDR3 protein. The table lists approximately 100,000 distinct CDR3 sequences, over 30% of them singletons. The sample taken for sequencing was naive CD8+ T cells from blood, with Jurkat cell RNA spiked in. Subset denoted: FACS-sorted CD8+CD4-CCR7+CD45RA+ naive T cells. The receptors stem from a human donor in good health. Some libraries in this study had Jurkat cell RNA spiked in.

This clonotype was counted once. One end of the junction varies from germline; a read error may be responsible. The V gene is TRBV11-2, the J gene TRBJ2-3, with D possibly called TRBD1 or TRBD2 (5 bases each). In germline, CDR1 is SGHAT, CDR2 FQNNGV. CDR3 length equals 15 residues. The CDR3, as DNA: TGTGCCAGCAGCGCCTGGGGACGGCCCACAGGTACGCAGTATTTT. It is translated as CASSAWGRPTGTQYF.

This clonotype was counted a single time. A read error is likely, as this CDR3 ends without the conserved phenylalanine or tryptophan. The rearrangement links TRBV27 to TRBJ2-3; no firm D call. The V and J ends lost 4 bases and 2 bases respectively, with 1 base between them. Per the germline V gene, CDR1 is MNHEY and CDR2 is SMNVEV (reference sequence). This CDR3 is built from 11 residues. The CDR3 nucleotides are TGTGCCAGCAGTTCCACAGATACGCAGTATTAT. The encoded protein is CASSSTDTQYY.

Comment on this clonotype: This may come from a read error, since a much larger clone is one base off. This chain links TRBV28 with TRBJ1-5; D is possibly TRBD1 (5 bases). CDR3 length: 14 amino acids. Germline lookup yields CDR1 MDHEN and CDR2 SYDVKM. The V gene lost 6 bases and the J gene lost 6 bases, with 15 bases spanning the gap. The CDR3 spells CASRPTPTGQPQHF. In nucleotides, the CDR3 is TGTGCCAGCAGACCCACGCCCACAGGTCAGCCCCAGCATTTT.

With respect to this clonotype: A much larger clone differs from this one at a single base, so this may be a read error. DNA for the CDR3: TGCAGTGCTAGAGTCAGGTCGAGTGAAAAACTGTTTTTT. Protein: CSARVRSSEKLFF. V usage is TRBV20-1 and J usage is TRBJ1-4; no clear D gene. Germline CDR1 reads DFQATT; CDR2 reads SNEGSKA (reference sequence). This CDR3 is built from 13 residues. The V and J ends lost 1 base and 7 bases respectively, with 10 bases between them.

Turning to this clonotype: One end of the junction varies from germline; a read error may be responsible. The chain couples TRBV28 to TRBJ2-2, with D perhaps TRBD2 (5 bases). Germline assignment: CDR1 MDHEN and CDR2 SYDVKM. The CDR3 is 16 amino acids. In nucleotides, the CDR3 is TGTGCCAGCAGCGCCACTCGTCGGGGAGTAGCCGGGGAGCTGGTTTTT. Its translation: CASSATRRGVAGELVF.

CDR3 DNA: TGTGCCAGCAGGTCAGGGGTTGGTAATCAGCCCCAGCATTTT. Translated, it gives CASRSGVGNQPQHF. The chain carries TRBV27 and TRBJ1-5, with TRBD1 as a possible D gene (6 bases). Germline V gene sequence: CDR1 MNHEY, CDR2 SMNVEV (reference sequence). V lost 6 bases to trimming and J lost 4 bases, with 13 bases between them. The length of the CDR3 is 14 residues.

This clonotype was observed at least ten times. The J gene is TRBJ2-3, the V gene TRBV5-1; no clear D. CDR1 is SGHRS and CDR2 is YFSETQ in the germline V gene. CDR3 length: 15 residues. The V and J ends lost 1 base and 1 base respectively, with 10 bases between them. This chain's CDR3 is CASSLMAARTDTQYF. DNA for the CDR3: TGCGCCAGCAGCTTGATGGCAGCCCGCACAGATACGCAGTATTTT.

As to this clonotype: Lacking the conserved final phenylalanine or tryptophan, this CDR3 likely reflects a read error. J is TRBJ1-5 and V is TRBV30; no firm D call. The length of the CDR3 is 11 residues. Looked up from germline, CDR1 is GTSNPN and CDR2 is SVGIG (reference sequence). Between the trimmed V and J ends, which lost 7 bases and 7 bases, there was a span of 11 bases. The CDR3 region has the DNA TGTGCCTCAAAATTGCACCAGCCCCAGCATCTT. Amino acids: CASKLHQPQHL.

J is TRBJ2-1 and V is TRBV28; the D is unclear. The CDR3 contains 15 residues. The V and J ends lost 4 bases and 0 bases respectively, with 10 bases between them. CDR1 is MDHEN and CDR2 is SYDVKM in the germline V gene. CDR3 nucleotide sequence: TGTGCCAGCAGTTCTCTCCATAACTCCTACAATGAGCAGTTCTTC. Translation: CASSSLHNSYNEQFF.

V is TRBV28 and J is TRBJ2-5; D is uncertain. V was pared by 1 base and J by 5 bases, with 2 bases between. Germline V gene lookup returns CDR1 MDHEN and CDR2 SYDVKM. The CDR3 consists of 11 residues. The CDR3 sequence: CASSLYETQYF. The CDR3 nucleotides read TGTGCCAGCAGTTTATATGAGACCCAGTACTTC.

This clonotype was counted a few times. CDR3: CASSEARGGVTDTQYF. CDR3 nucleotide sequence: TGTGCCAGCAGTGAAGCGCGGGGCGGGGTCACAGATACGCAGTATTTT. The rearrangement uses TRBV2 and TRBJ2-3; D perhaps matches TRBD2 (6 bases). The CDR3 contains 16 residues. Trimming removed 0 bases from V and 2 bases from J, with 12 bases in between. CDR1 SNHLY and CDR2 FYNNEI come from the germline V gene.

Notes on this clonotype: A read error may be the cause here, since a much bigger clone is one base away. This rearrangement joins TRBV7-2 to TRBJ2-7; D is possibly TRBD2 (5 bases). CDR1 is SGHTA, CDR2 FQGNSA, per germline. The CDR3 contains 14 residues. The DNA of the CDR3 is TGTGCCAGCAGCTTAAGCGAGGGATTGGGAGAGCAGCACTTC. It encodes CASSLSEGLGEQHF. The whole variable domain, remainder taken from reference TRBV7-2 and TRBJ2-7, is GAGVSQSPSNKVTEKGKDVELRCDPISGHTALYWYRQSLGQGLEFLIYFQGNSAPDKSGLPSDRFSAERTGGSVSTLTIQRTQQEDSAVYLCASSLSEGLGEQHFGPGTRLTVT.

The rearrangement uses TRBV12-3 or TRBV12-4 and TRBJ2-1, with a weak D call TRBD2 (6 bases). The CDR3 spans 15 residues. Trimming took off 6 bases at V and 5 bases at J, with 17 bases between the two ends. CDR3 protein: CASSRPKTRDNEQFF. As DNA, the CDR3 is TGTGCCAGCAGCCGACCGAAGACTAGAGACAATGAGCAGTTCTTC.

Concerning this clonotype: This CDR3 is missing its conserved last phenylalanine or tryptophan, likely due to a read error. The J gene is TRBJ2-2, the V gene TRBV14; the match to TRBD2 covers 7 bases. After removal of 3 bases from V and 6 bases from J, the junction contained 16 bases not matched to a gene. The CDR3 length is 18 residues. Germline values: CDR1 SGHDN, CDR2 FVKESK. CDR3 coding DNA: TGTGCCAGCAGCCACGTAAACACGCTAGCGGAGAAAGCCGGGGAGCTGTTTATT. It translates to CASSHVNTLAEKAGELFI.

This clonotype was found a few times. V gene TRBV4-2 combines with J gene TRBJ1-2; the D is unclear. Germline CDR1 LGHNA, CDR2 YNFKEQ. The CDR3 has 13 amino acids. V was trimmed by 0 bases and J by 6 bases, leaving 8 bases between them. CDR3 loop: CASSQDVADGYTF. DNA of the CDR3: TGTGCCAGCAGCCAAGATGTAGCAGATGGCTACACCTTC.

The table lists this clonotype with a few counts. The chain recombines TRBV9 with TRBJ2-3; D may be TRBD2 (6 bases). The CDR3 runs 15 residues. From germline, CDR1 is SGDLS and CDR2 YYNGEE. The germline V and J ends were trimmed by 0 bases and 0 bases, with 8 bases remaining between them. CDR3 protein: CASSVGGGSTDTQYF. The CDR3 DNA is TGTGCCAGCAGCGTAGGTGGGGGGAGCACAGATACGCAGTATTTT.

This sequence joins TRBV6-2 or TRBV6-3 and TRBJ2-7; possibly TRBD1 or TRBD2 for D (5 bases each). This CDR3 has 12 amino acids. Germline CDR1 MNHEY, CDR2 SVGEGT. The V end was cut by 8 bases, the J end by 6 bases, with 14 bases between. The chain's CDR3 is CASQPPGPEQYF. CDR3 nucleotide sequence: TGTGCCAGCCAACCTCCGGGGCCCGAGCAGTACTTC.

V usage is TRBV7-9 and J usage is TRBJ2-1; 10 bases are shared with TRBD2. In germline, CDR1 is SEHNR, CDR2 FQNEAQ (reference sequence). The CDR3 loop spans 17 amino acids. V was pared by 3 bases and J by 5 bases, with 10 bases of the junction left unmatched. The CDR3 reads CASSFVPGTSAHNEQFF. The CDR3 DNA sequence: TGTGCCAGCAGCTTTGTGCCTGGGACTAGCGCCCACAATGAGCAGTTCTTC.

The V call is TRBV5-6, the J call TRBJ1-2, with D maybe TRBD1 (5 bases). The CDR3 extends over 13 amino acids. CDR1 is SGHDT and CDR2 is YYEEEE in the germline V gene. Trimming took off 5 bases at V and 7 bases at J, with 15 bases between the two ends. CDR3 in amino acids: CASRLQGSFGYTF. The CDR3 DNA is TGTGCCAGCAGGTTGCAGGGAAGCTTTGGCTACACCTTC.

The chain carries TRBV2 and TRBJ1-2; possible D gene TRBD1, 5 bases. This CDR3 is built from 14 residues. The germline V gene has CDR1 SNHLY and CDR2 FYNNEI. Trimming stripped 7 bases from V and 5 bases from J, with 17 bases between. Written as DNA, the CDR3 is TGTGCCAGCACTCGACCGACAGATTCTTATGGCTACACCTTC. Protein: CASTRPTDSYGYTF.

J is TRBJ2-7 and V is TRBV28, with 9 nucleotides matching TRBD2. The CDR3 runs 15 residues. Germline loops: CDR1 MDHEN, CDR2 SYDVKM. Losses at the gene ends were 2 bases for V and 2 bases for J; bases not matched to a gene: 4. CDR3 region: CASSLSLAGTYEQYF. CDR3 coding DNA: TGTGCCAGCAGTTTAAGCCTAGCGGGAACCTACGAGCAGTACTTC.

The CDR3 spells CASSVAGSWPQHF. CDR3 DNA: TGTGCCAGCAGCGTAGCCGGGTCATGGCCCCAGCATTTT. V usage is TRBV9 and J usage is TRBJ1-5; D uncertain. This CDR3 contains 13 residues. Trimming shortened V by 0 bases and J by 9 bases, and 10 bases separated the two germline ends. Germline assignment: CDR1 SGDLS and CDR2 YYNGEE.

This clonotype appeared many times. The V call is TRBV6-1, the J call TRBJ2-5; possible D gene TRBD2, 6 bases. The CDR3 contains 14 residues. The germline gives CDR1 MNHNS, CDR2 SASEGT. The V end was cut by 3 bases, the J end by 1 base, with 9 bases between. CDR3 loop: CASSEWRGQETQYF. CDR3 coding DNA: TGTGCCAGCAGTGAGTGGCGGGGCCAAGAGACCCAGTACTTC.

This clonotype was detected ten times or more. This sequence joins TRBV7-2 and TRBJ2-3; D is unclear. With 6 bases removed from V and 1 base from J, the gap between germline ends came to 5 bases. This CDR3 spans 12 amino acids. The germline V gene has CDR1 SGHTA and CDR2 FQGNSA. Here the CDR3 reads CASRLGTDTQYF. CDR3 nucleotide sequence: TGTGCCAGCAGGTTGGGCACAGATACGCAGTATTTT.

This clonotype occurred a few times. The chain recombines TRBV15 with TRBJ2-3; D call uncertain. Germline CDR1 reads LNHNV; CDR2 reads YYDKDF (reference sequence). V was cut by 8 bases and J by 2 bases, with 5 bases left in between. The CDR3 contains 11 residues. The CDR3 coding sequence is TGTGCCACCCAGGCCACAGATACGCAGTATTTT. It encodes CATQATDTQYF.

This clonotype was detected only a few times. The V and J genes are TRBV27 and TRBJ1-1; D is possibly TRBD1 (6 bases). CDR1 and CDR2 (germline): MNHEY, SMNVEV (reference sequence). The CDR3 contains 15 residues. V was shortened by 6 bases and J by 3 bases, with 17 bases between the two germline ends. The CDR3 loop reads CASRLAWGADTEAFF. The CDR3 DNA is TGTGCCAGCAGATTGGCTTGGGGGGCGGACACTGAAGCTTTCTTT.

This clonotype was seen only a few times. The gene calls are TRBV4-3 and TRBJ2-3; 13 bases fit TRBD2. The CDR3 is made up of 19 amino acids. Germline-derived CDR1 and CDR2 are LGHNA and YSLEER. Trimming took 1 base from V and 6 from J; bases not matched to a gene: 13. The CDR3 here is CASSQVARTSGSIRDTQYF. The CDR3 DNA is TGCGCCAGCAGCCAAGTAGCTCGGACTAGCGGGAGTATCCGGGATACGCAGTATTTT.